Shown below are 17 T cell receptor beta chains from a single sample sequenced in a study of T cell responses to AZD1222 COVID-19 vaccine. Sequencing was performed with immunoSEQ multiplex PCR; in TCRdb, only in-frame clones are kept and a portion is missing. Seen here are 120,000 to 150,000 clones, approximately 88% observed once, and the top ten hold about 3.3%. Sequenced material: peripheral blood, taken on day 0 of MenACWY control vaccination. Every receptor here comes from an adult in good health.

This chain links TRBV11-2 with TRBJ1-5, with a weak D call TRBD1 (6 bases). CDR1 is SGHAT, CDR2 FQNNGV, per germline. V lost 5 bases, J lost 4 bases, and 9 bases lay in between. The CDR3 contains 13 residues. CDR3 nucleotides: TGTGCCAGCAGCGGTACAGGGAATCAGCCCCAGCATTTT. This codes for CASSGTGNQPQHF.

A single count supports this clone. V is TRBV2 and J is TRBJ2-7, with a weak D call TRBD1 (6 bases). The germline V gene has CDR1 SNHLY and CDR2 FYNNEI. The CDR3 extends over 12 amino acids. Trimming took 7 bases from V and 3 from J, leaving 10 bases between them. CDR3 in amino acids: CASTEQGYEQYF. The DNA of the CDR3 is TGTGCCAGCACCGAACAGGGCTACGAGCAGTACTTC.

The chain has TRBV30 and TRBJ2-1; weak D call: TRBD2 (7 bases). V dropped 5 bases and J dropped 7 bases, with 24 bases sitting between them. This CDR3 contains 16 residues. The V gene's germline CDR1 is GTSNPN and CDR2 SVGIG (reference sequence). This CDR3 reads CAWLAAGHITRNEQFF. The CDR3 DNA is TGTGCCTGGCTGGCAGCGGGACACATAACGCGGAATGAGCAGTTCTTC.

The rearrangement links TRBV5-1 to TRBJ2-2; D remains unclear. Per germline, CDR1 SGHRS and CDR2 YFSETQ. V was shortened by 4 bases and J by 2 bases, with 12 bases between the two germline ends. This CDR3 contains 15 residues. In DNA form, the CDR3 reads TGCGCCAGCAGCCCTATGACACGTAACACCGGGGAGCTGTTTTTT. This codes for CASSPMTRNTGELFF.

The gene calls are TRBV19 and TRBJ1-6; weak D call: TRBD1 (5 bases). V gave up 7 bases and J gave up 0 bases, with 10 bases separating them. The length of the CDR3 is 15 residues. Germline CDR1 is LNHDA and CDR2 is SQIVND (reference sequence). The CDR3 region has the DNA TGTGCCAGTAACCAGGGCAGCTCCTATAATTCACCCCTCCACTTT. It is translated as CASNQGSSYNSPLHF. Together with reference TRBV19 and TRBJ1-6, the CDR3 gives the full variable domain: DGGITQSPKYLFRKEGQNVTLSCEQNLNHDAMYWYRQDPGQGLRLIYYSQIVNDFQKGDIAEGYSVSREKKESFPLTVTSAQKNPTAFYLCASNQGSSYNSPLHFGNGTRLTVT.

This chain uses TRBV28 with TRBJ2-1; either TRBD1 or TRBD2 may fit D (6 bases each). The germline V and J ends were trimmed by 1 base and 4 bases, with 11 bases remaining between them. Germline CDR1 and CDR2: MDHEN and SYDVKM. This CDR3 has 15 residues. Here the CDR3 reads CASSLLTGTYNEQFF. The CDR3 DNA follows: TGTGCCAGCAGTTTATTAACAGGGACTTACAATGAGCAGTTCTTC.

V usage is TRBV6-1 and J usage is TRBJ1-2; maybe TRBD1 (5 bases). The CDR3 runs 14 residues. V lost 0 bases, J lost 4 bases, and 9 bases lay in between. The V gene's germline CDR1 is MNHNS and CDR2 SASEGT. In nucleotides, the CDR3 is TGTGCCAGCAGTGAAGCGCAGGGTATCTATGGCTACACCTTC. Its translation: CASSEAQGIYGYTF.

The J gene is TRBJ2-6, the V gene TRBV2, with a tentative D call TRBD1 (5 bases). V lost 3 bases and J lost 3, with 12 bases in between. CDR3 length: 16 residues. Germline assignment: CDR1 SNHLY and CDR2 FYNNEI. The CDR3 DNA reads TGTGCCAGCAGTGACGTGGGGCTAGGTGGGGCCAACGTCCTGACTTTC. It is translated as CASSDVGLGGANVLTF.

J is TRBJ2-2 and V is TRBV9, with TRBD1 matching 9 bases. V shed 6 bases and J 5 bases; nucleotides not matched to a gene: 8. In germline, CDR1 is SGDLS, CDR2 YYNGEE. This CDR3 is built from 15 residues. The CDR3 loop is CASTWTGDLTGELFF. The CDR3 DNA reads TGTGCCAGCACCTGGACAGGGGATTTAACCGGGGAGCTGTTTTTT.

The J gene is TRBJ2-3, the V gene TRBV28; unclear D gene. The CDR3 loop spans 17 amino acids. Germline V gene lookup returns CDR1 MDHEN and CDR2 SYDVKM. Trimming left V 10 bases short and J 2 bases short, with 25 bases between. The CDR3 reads CATSLYISPTSTDTQYF. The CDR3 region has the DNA TGTGCCACCTCCCTCTATATCTCCCCAACCTCCACAGATACGCAGTATTTT.

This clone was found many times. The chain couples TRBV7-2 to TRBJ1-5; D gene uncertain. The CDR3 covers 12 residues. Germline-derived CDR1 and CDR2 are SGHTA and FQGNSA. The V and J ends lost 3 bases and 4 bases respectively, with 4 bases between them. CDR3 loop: CASSLLNQPQHF. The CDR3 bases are TGTGCCAGCAGCTTGTTGAATCAGCCCCAGCATTTT.

CDR3 sequence (DNA): TGTGCCAGCAGCTTAGGGCTGACAGGTGAAGCTTTCTTT. It specifies CASSLGLTGEAFF. J is TRBJ1-1 and V is TRBV7-9; D perhaps matches TRBD1 (6 bases). The CDR3 totals 13 residues. Trimming cost V 1 base and J 7 bases, with 10 bases left between them. Germline V gene data show CDR1 as SEHNR and CDR2 as FQNEAQ (reference sequence).

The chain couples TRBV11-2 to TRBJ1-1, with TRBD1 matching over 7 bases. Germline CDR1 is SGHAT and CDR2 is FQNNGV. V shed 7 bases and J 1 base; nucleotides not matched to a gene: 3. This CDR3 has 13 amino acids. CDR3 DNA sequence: TGTGCCAGCATGGGGACAGCGAACACTGAAGCTTTCTTT. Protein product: CASMGTANTEAFF. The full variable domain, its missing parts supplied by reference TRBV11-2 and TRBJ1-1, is EAGVAQSPRYKIIEKRQSVAFWCNPISGHATLYWYQQILGQGPKLLIQFQNNGVVDDSQLPKDRFSAERLKGVDSTLKIQPAKLEDSAVYLCASMGTANTEAFFGQGTRLTVV.

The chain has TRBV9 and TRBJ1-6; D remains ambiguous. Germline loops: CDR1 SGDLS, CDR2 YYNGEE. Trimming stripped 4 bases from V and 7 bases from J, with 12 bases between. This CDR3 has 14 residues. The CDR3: CASSPESRNSPLHF. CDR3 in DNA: TGTGCCAGCAGCCCGGAGTCCCGGAATTCACCCCTCCACTTT.

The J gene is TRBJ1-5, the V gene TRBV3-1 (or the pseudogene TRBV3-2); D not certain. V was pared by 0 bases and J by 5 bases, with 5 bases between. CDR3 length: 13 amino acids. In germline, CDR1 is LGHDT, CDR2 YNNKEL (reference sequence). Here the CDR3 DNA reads TGTGCCAGCAGCCAAGACCCCTATCAGCCCCAGCATTTT. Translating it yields CASSQDPYQPQHF.

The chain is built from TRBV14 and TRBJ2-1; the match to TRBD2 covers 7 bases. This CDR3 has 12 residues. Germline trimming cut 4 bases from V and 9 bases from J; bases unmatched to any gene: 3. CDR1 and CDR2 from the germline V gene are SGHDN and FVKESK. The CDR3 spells CASSPPGGEQFF. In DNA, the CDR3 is TGTGCCAGCAGCCCTCCGGGGGGTGAGCAGTTCTTC.

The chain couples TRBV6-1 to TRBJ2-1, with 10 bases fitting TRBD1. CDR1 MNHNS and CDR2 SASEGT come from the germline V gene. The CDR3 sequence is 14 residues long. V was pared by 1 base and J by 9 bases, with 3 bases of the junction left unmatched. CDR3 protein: CASSEGQGAGEQFF. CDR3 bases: TGTGCCAGCAGTGAAGGACAGGGGGCTGGTGAGCAGTTCTTC.